What follows are 30 T cell receptor beta chains derived from one specimen sequenced in a study of response to subunit inactivated influenza vaccine. MiXCR, run by TCRdb on the RT-PCR reads, gives a single entry per CDR3 protein. The sample has about 650,000 distinct CDR3 sequences; more than 15% are singletons. Sequenced here: PBMCs from blood, sampled 11 to 12 days after vaccination. The receptors shown here come from a man over 45 who received an inactivated influenza vaccine.

This clonotype was counted ten times or more. The chain has TRBV7-9 and TRBJ2-1, with 7 bases that match TRBD1. The CDR3 has 14 residues. V lost 8 bases to trimming and J lost 6 bases; unmatched junction nucleotides: 10. Germline V gives CDR1 SEHNR, CDR2 FQNEAQ (reference sequence). The CDR3 is CASYRGTALNEQFF. For the CDR3, the DNA is TGTGCCAGCTATAGGGGGACAGCACTCAATGAGCAGTTCTTC.

This clonotype has just a few counts. The chain joins TRBV10-3 to TRBJ2-7; D unresolved. Germline V gives CDR1 ENHRY, CDR2 SYGVKD. Trimming shortened V by 3 bases and J by 2 bases, and 8 bases separated the two germline ends. This CDR3 has 13 residues. The CDR3 spells CAISEAGPYEQYF. The CDR3 DNA reads as TGTGCCATCAGTGAAGCAGGTCCCTACGAGCAGTACTTC.

The genes are TRBV20-1 and TRBJ2-5; D unclear. V lost 0 bases to trimming and J lost 14 bases, with 13 bases between them. Germline V CDR1 and CDR2: DFQATT, SNEGSKA (reference sequence). CDR3 size: 11 residues. This CDR3 reads CSARDVLGIYF. DNA for the CDR3: TGCAGTGCTAGAGATGTCCTTGGTATTTACTTC.

The chain combines TRBV6-5 with TRBJ1-5; D is unresolved. CDR1 is MNHEY and CDR2 is SVGAGI in the germline V gene. V gave up 6 bases and J gave up 12 bases, with 9 bases separating them. The CDR3 covers 10 residues. The CDR3 DNA sequence: TGTGCCAGCAGCCCCGGACTCCAGCATTTT. It encodes CASSPGLQHF.

The chain is built from TRBV15 and TRBJ2-2; D might be TRBD1 or TRBD2, each matching 5 bases. The germline V gene encodes CDR1 LNHNV and CDR2 YYDKDF (reference sequence). Trimming removed 1 base at V and 4 bases at J, with 19 bases between. The CDR3 extends over 18 amino acids. The CDR3 nucleotides read TGTGCCACCAGCAGAGGTTTGATGGGACCCGGCGGCACCGGGGAGCTGTTTTTT. It codes for CATSRGLMGPGGTGELFF.

The chain employs TRBV20-1 and TRBJ2-1; 8 positions agree with TRBD2. Germline V lookup: CDR1 DFQATT, CDR2 SNEGSKA (reference sequence). This CDR3 contains 13 residues. V gave up 6 bases and J gave up 8 bases; unmatched junction bases: 9. For the CDR3, the DNA is TGCAGTGCCATTAGCGGGGCGGAACATGAGCAGTTCTTC. The encoded protein is CSAISGAEHEQFF.

This chain connects TRBV2 to TRBJ2-4; D is unclear. This CDR3 has 11 residues. Trimming took off 7 bases at V and 8 bases at J, with 9 bases between the two ends. CDR1 is SNHLY, CDR2 FYNNEI, per germline. In DNA form, the CDR3 reads TGTGCCAGCAAAAGGGATGACATTCAGTACTTC. Protein sequence: CASKRDDIQYF.

The J gene is TRBJ1-2, the V gene TRBV18; D is uncertain. Germline V lookup: CDR1 KGHSH, CDR2 LQKENI. The CDR3 is 16 residues long. The V and J ends lost 0 bases and 4 bases respectively, with 15 bases between them. CDR3 region: CASSPPDLSTGYGYTF. The CDR3 nucleotides are TGTGCCAGCTCACCACCAGACCTCAGCACCGGCTATGGCTACACCTTC.

The J gene is TRBJ2-5, the V gene TRBV5-1; D is unclear. Trimming removed 0 bases at V and 4 bases at J, with 10 bases between. There are 14 residues in the CDR3. Per the germline V gene, CDR1 is SGHRS and CDR2 is YFSETQ. CDR3 coding DNA: TGCGCCAGCAGCTTGGATGTTCGCCTAGAGACCCAGTACTTC. Translating it yields CASSLDVRLETQYF.

V is TRBV20-1 and J is TRBJ2-2; D is unresolved. The CDR3 is made up of 14 amino acids. Germline V lookup: CDR1 DFQATT, CDR2 SNEGSKA (reference sequence). V lost 3 bases to trimming and J lost 1 base, with 9 bases between them. The CDR3 protein is CSASKPQNTGELFF. The CDR3 DNA follows: TGCAGTGCTAGTAAGCCCCAGAACACCGGGGAGCTGTTTTTT.

The CDR3 is CASSPQIQGSAVNEQYF. Written as DNA, the CDR3 is TGTGCCAGCAGCCCTCAAATCCAGGGGAGCGCCGTCAACGAGCAGTACTTC. The chain joins TRBV7-6 to TRBJ2-7; weak D call: TRBD1 (6 bases). There are 17 residues in the CDR3. The V gene's germline CDR1 is SGHVS and CDR2 FNYEAQ. V lost 5 bases to trimming and J lost 5 bases, with 25 bases between them.

This clonotype showed up just a few times. The V call is TRBV20-1, the J call TRBJ1-2; D remains ambiguous. Germline V gives CDR1 DFQATT, CDR2 SNEGSKA (reference sequence). V was cut by 0 bases and J by 0 bases, with 11 bases left in between. The length of the CDR3 is 15 residues. CDR3 sequence: CSARDPGTANYGYTF. In DNA, the CDR3 is TGCAGTGCTAGAGATCCCGGTACGGCTAACTATGGCTACACCTTC.

The chain recombines TRBV20-1 with TRBJ2-3; TRBD2 aligns across 9 bases. There are 16 residues in the CDR3. V lost 1 base, J lost 0 bases, and 5 bases stayed unmatched. From germline, CDR1 is DFQATT and CDR2 SNEGSKA (reference sequence). This CDR3 is CSARAQLAGSTDTQYF. CDR3 coding DNA: TGCAGTGCTAGAGCCCAACTAGCGGGCAGCACAGATACGCAGTATTTT.

This clonotype has a handful of counts. The rearrangement joins TRBV9 to TRBJ1-1; D might be TRBD1 (5 bases). Germline lookup yields CDR1 SGDLS and CDR2 YYNGEE. The CDR3 extends over 13 amino acids. Trimming left V 0 bases short and J 8 bases short, with 11 bases between. Here the CDR3 DNA reads TGTGCCAGCAGCGTAGAGGTGGGGGGAGAAGCTTTCTTT. Translating gives CASSVEVGGEAFF.

This clonotype was seen only a few times. This rearrangement joins TRBV6-1 to TRBJ1-2; TRBD1 might be the D (5 bases). The germline gives CDR1 MNHNS, CDR2 SASEGT. This CDR3 has 13 amino acids. The V end lost 3 bases, the J end lost 4 bases, and 9 bases lay between the germline ends. Written as DNA, the CDR3 is TGTGCCAGCAGTGACAGGGTAGCCTATGGCTACACCTTC. It codes for CASSDRVAYGYTF.

Only a few counts were recorded for this clonotype. The chain employs TRBV10-3 and TRBJ2-5, with 9 bases identical to TRBD2. V trimming: 3 bases; J trimming: 3 bases; junction bases outside the gene matches: 8. Germline values: CDR1 ENHRY, CDR2 SYGVKD. The CDR3 has 16 amino acids. This CDR3 is CAISDSSVAGEETQYF. Written as DNA, the CDR3 is TGTGCCATCAGTGATTCTTCGGTAGCGGGAGAAGAGACCCAGTACTTC.

This chain links TRBV28 with TRBJ1-5; tentative D call: TRBD1 (5 bases). CDR1 is MDHEN, CDR2 SYDVKM, per germline. This CDR3 has 15 residues. V was shortened by 4 bases and J by 1 base, with 11 bases between the two germline ends. The CDR3 region has the DNA TGTGCCAGCAGTTGGGGGTCGGAGAGCAATCAGCCCCAGCATTTT. This sequence encodes CASSWGSESNQPQHF.

This clonotype was counted a few times. The J gene is TRBJ2-3, the V gene TRBV5-1, with D uncertain. There are 15 residues in the CDR3. Trimming stripped 1 base from V and 1 base from J, with 10 bases between. Looked up from germline, CDR1 is SGHRS and CDR2 is YFSETQ. The CDR3 sequence is CASSLQVGRTDTQYF. The CDR3 nucleotides are TGCGCCAGCAGCTTGCAGGTCGGACGCACAGATACGCAGTATTTT.

This clonotype came up many times. V usage is TRBV23-1 and J usage is TRBJ2-7, with D hard to call. TRBV23-1 is an open reading frame whose function is uncertain. V was shortened by 3 bases and J by 2 bases, with 11 bases between the two germline ends. The CDR3 has 14 amino acids. As DNA, the CDR3 is TGCGCCAGCAGTCAGGTTACAGACCCCTACGAGCAGTACTTC. Translating gives CASSQVTDPYEQYF.

This clonotype was recorded many times. This rearrangement joins TRBV18 to TRBJ2-7; no clear D gene. There are 13 residues in the CDR3. Germline V gives CDR1 KGHSH, CDR2 LQKENI. Trimming removed 3 bases at V and 2 bases at J, with 8 bases between. The CDR3 sequence is CASSPSMTYEQYF. The CDR3 bases are TGTGCCAGCTCACCTTCTATGACCTACGAGCAGTACTTC.

The chain recombines TRBV6-1 with TRBJ2-3; D might be TRBD2 (5 bases). The V gene's germline CDR1 is MNHNS and CDR2 SASEGT. The CDR3 is 15 residues long. V shed 6 bases and J shed 0 bases, with 13 bases lying between them. CDR3 in DNA: TGTGCCAGCAGCCTCTTCGGGGAGAGCACAGATACGCAGTATTTT. This gives the protein CASSLFGESTDTQYF.

This clonotype turned up a few times. J is TRBJ2-3 and V is TRBV6-1, with D possibly matching TRBD2 (6 bases). The CDR3 loop spans 17 amino acids. The V and J ends lost 2 bases and 1 base respectively, with 16 bases between them. CDR1 is MNHNS, CDR2 SASEGT, per germline. The CDR3 DNA reads as TGTGCCAGCAGTGAAAGGGTGCGGGACGGAGGCACAGATACGCAGTATTTT. Translated, it gives CASSERVRDGGTDTQYF.

This clonotype has a handful of counts. This rearrangement joins TRBV10-3 to TRBJ2-1, with 10 bases lining up with TRBD2. Looked up from germline, CDR1 is ENHRY and CDR2 is SYGVKD. The CDR3 extends over 13 amino acids. J gave up 8 bases and V 6 bases, and 4 bases lay outside the gene matches. The CDR3 DNA sequence: TGTGCCATCAGCCTAGCGGGGGTGGATGAGCAGTTCTTC. Translation: CAISLAGVDEQFF.

This clonotype was observed a few times. The V call is TRBV12-3 or TRBV12-4, the J call TRBJ2-7; tentatively, D is TRBD1 or TRBD2 (7 bases each). This CDR3 is built from 14 residues. V lost 6 bases to trimming and J lost 3 bases, with 15 bases between them. CDR3 in amino acids: CASSGGTERYEQYF. Written as DNA, the CDR3 is TGTGCCAGCAGCGGGGGGACAGAACGCTACGAGCAGTACTTC.

In its sample, this clonotype was seen a few times. The chain joins TRBV7-2 to TRBJ2-1; 12 bases match TRBD2. CDR3 length: 16 amino acids. The V gene end was trimmed by 4 bases and the J gene end by 4 bases; junction bases not matched to a gene: 5. The germline CDR1 and CDR2 sequences are SGHTA and FQGNSA. The CDR3 is CASSSTSGSIYNEQFF. The CDR3 DNA reads TGTGCCAGCAGCTCGACTAGCGGGAGTATTTACAATGAGCAGTTCTTC.

This clonotype was counted a few times. J is TRBJ2-5 and V is TRBV4-3, with 12 bases matching TRBD2. The CDR3 totals 14 residues. CDR1 LGHNA and CDR2 YSLEER come from the germline V gene. The CDR3 region is CVPPASGGEETQYF. In nucleotides, the CDR3 is TGCGTCCCGCCGGCTAGCGGGGGGGAAGAGACCCAGTACTTC.

The chain employs TRBV2 and TRBJ2-1; perhaps TRBD2 as D (6 bases). Germline assignment: CDR1 SNHLY and CDR2 FYNNEI. V lost 5 bases to trimming and J lost 8 bases, with 19 bases between them. This CDR3 comprises 15 residues. In DNA form, the CDR3 reads TGTGCCAGCAGTCACCGGGAGAGCCGGGTACATGAGCAGTTCTTC. Encoded protein: CASSHRESRVHEQFF.

The chain joins TRBV14 to TRBJ2-3, with D hard to call. The CDR3 extends over 14 amino acids. Trimming stripped 4 bases from V and 2 bases from J, with 10 bases between. Germline lookup yields CDR1 SGHDN and CDR2 FVKESK. The CDR3 nucleotides read TGTGCCAGCAGCCGAGACACCGTCACAGATACGCAGTATTTT. Translating gives CASSRDTVTDTQYF.

This clonotype was seen many times. At one of its ends the junction is not consistent with the germline gene, which may arise from a read error. The rearrangement uses TRBV5-1 and TRBJ2-5; 8 bases line up with TRBD1. CDR3 length: 14 amino acids. The germline V gene has CDR1 SGHRS and CDR2 YFSETQ. Written as DNA, the CDR3 is TGTGCCAGCAGCTTCGGACAGGGCGGAGAGACCCAGTACTTC. Residues: CASSFGQGGETQYF.

The genes are TRBV20-1 and TRBJ2-1; D gene ambiguous. The CDR3 runs 12 residues. V dropped 7 bases and J dropped 2 bases, with 9 bases sitting between them. The V gene's germline CDR1 is DFQATT and CDR2 SNEGSKA (reference sequence). For the CDR3, the DNA is TGCAGTGTCAGCATGACCTACAATGAGCAGTTCTTC. This encodes CSVSMTYNEQFF.